The 18 T cell receptor beta chains below were found in one sample sequenced in a study of blood T cell repertoires in COVID-19. TCRdb's table, derived via immunoSEQ multiplex PCR, lists solely in-frame clones and lacks some. The table lists roughly 300,000 clones, about nine tenths of them singletons. What was sequenced was PBMCs or T cells enriched from blood (not recorded which). The source of these receptors is a woman between 35 and 50 years old with acute COVID-19.

Only a few counts were recorded for this clone. The V gene is TRBV29-1, the J gene TRBJ2-7; 10 bases are a match to TRBD2. V dropped 1 base and J dropped 6; count of bases not matched to a gene: 9. Germline values: CDR1 SQVTM, CDR2 ANQGSEA. This CDR3 has 15 residues. CDR3 bases: TGCAGCGTTGAAGGGCTAGCGGGAGTTCCAGGCGAGCAGTACTTC. This codes for CSVEGLAGVPGEQYF.

This clone appeared once. V is TRBV25-1 and J is TRBJ1-4; unclear D gene. Trimming pared 3 bases from V and 4 bases from J, leaving 9 bases between. The CDR3 spans 14 residues. Germline loops: CDR1 MGHDK, CDR2 SYGVNS. CDR3 nucleotide sequence: TGTGCCAGCAGTGACCGGGGAATTAATGAAAAACTGTTTTTT. Protein: CASSDRGINEKLFF.

The chain is built from TRBV4-1 and TRBJ2-3; possible D gene TRBD2, 5 bases. Per germline, CDR1 MGHRA and CDR2 YSYEKL. The CDR3 is made up of 16 amino acids. Between the trimmed V and J ends, which lost 1 base and 4 bases, there was a span of 15 bases. This CDR3 is CASSQVGLAWPDTQYF. The CDR3 DNA reads as TGCGCCAGCAGCCAAGTAGGGCTAGCCTGGCCAGATACGCAGTATTTT.

Notes on this clone: The sample has other DNA sequences that encode this CDR3 too. The chain joins TRBV28 to TRBJ1-2; D may be TRBD1 (5 bases). Trimming left V 8 bases short and J 2 bases short, with 6 bases between. Germline values: CDR1 MDHEN, CDR2 SYDVKM. This CDR3 is built from 11 residues. This chain's CDR3 is CASGGNYGYTF. The DNA of the CDR3 is TGTGCCAGCGGGGGGAACTATGGCTACACCTTC.

The rearrangement joins TRBV7-2 to TRBJ2-1; 9 positions match TRBD2. The CDR3 extends over 16 amino acids. Germline assignment: CDR1 SGHTA and CDR2 FQGNSA. Trimming cost V 3 bases and J 0 bases; bases outside gene matches: 3. CDR3 residues: CASSFSGRGSYNEQFF. DNA for the CDR3: TGTGCCAGCAGCTTTAGCGGGAGAGGCTCCTACAATGAGCAGTTCTTC.

The DNA for the CDR3 is TGTGCCAGCAGTTTCGGGACAGGGGGCAATCAGCCCCAGCATTTT. It encodes CASSFGTGGNQPQHF. The rearrangement uses TRBV27 and TRBJ1-5; 10 bases agree with TRBD1. The CDR3 contains 15 residues. From germline, CDR1 is MNHEY and CDR2 SMNVEV (reference sequence). J lost 2 bases, V lost 3 bases, and 1 base had no gene match.

J is TRBJ1-1 and V is TRBV18; TRBD1 might be the D (5 bases). The CDR3 extends over 15 amino acids. CDR1 is KGHSH, CDR2 LQKENI, per germline. The germline V and J ends were trimmed by 4 bases and 3 bases, with 15 bases remaining between them. The CDR3 DNA follows: TGTGCCAGCTCACTAATGGGACGGGAGTACACTGAAGCTTTCTTT. This translates into CASSLMGREYTEAFF.

The chain joins TRBV7-8 to TRBJ2-1; tentative D call: TRBD2 (6 bases). The V gene lost 3 bases and the J gene lost 0 bases, with 6 bases spanning the gap. This CDR3 contains 14 residues. Per germline, CDR1 SGHVS and CDR2 FQNEAQ. In DNA form, the CDR3 reads TGTGCCAGCAGCTTGGGGGGCTCCTACAATGAGCAGTTCTTC. This encodes CASSLGGSYNEQFF. Full variable domain (rest looked up from reference TRBV7-8 and TRBJ2-1): GAGVSQSPRYKVAKRGQDVALRCDPISGHVSLFWYQQALGQGPEFLTYFQNEAQLDKSGLPSDRFFAERPEGSVSTLKIQRTQQEDSAVYLCASSLGGSYNEQFFGPGTRLTVL.

The rearrangement joins TRBV5-4 to TRBJ2-1; 8 positions match TRBD2. The junction had 9 bases not matched to a gene; V was cut back by 6 bases and J by 4 bases. The germline CDR1 and CDR2 sequences are SGHNT and YYREEE (reference sequence). The CDR3 loop spans 15 amino acids. The CDR3 loop reads CASTGAGVGYNEQFF. The CDR3 DNA sequence: TGTGCCAGCACCGGAGCGGGAGTCGGATACAATGAGCAGTTCTTC.

V gene TRBV24-1 combines with J gene TRBJ2-1, with a tentative D call TRBD2 (5 bases). The CDR3 has 14 residues. In germline, CDR1 is KGHDR, CDR2 SFDVKD. Trimming pared 4 bases from V and 6 bases from J, leaving 12 bases between. CDR3 protein: CATSEGLVTNEQFF. The CDR3 DNA follows: TGTGCCACCAGTGAAGGACTGGTAACCAATGAGCAGTTCTTC.

Regarding this clone: The sample contains more than one DNA sequence encoding this CDR3. The chain has TRBV19 and TRBJ1-5, with D perhaps TRBD1 (5 bases). Deletions cut 8 bases from V and 2 bases from J, with 7 bases between. CDR3 length: 12 amino acids. Germline V gene lookup returns CDR1 LNHDA and CDR2 SQIVND (reference sequence). The CDR3 coding sequence is TGTGCCAGTGTACAGGGCAATCAGCCCCAGCATTTT. It translates to CASVQGNQPQHF.

The rearrangement links TRBV7-3 to TRBJ2-3, with 10 positions matching TRBD2. V dropped 6 bases and J dropped 0; count of bases not matched to a gene: 9. Germline assignment: CDR1 SGHTA and CDR2 FQGTGA. The CDR3 is made up of 17 amino acids. CDR3 bases: TGTGCCAGCAGTCCAGACAAGACTAGCGGGAGCACAGATACGCAGTATTTT. Protein product: CASSPDKTSGSTDTQYF.

The chain recombines TRBV11-2 with TRBJ2-7, with D maybe TRBD1 (6 bases). Trimming took 3 bases from V and 5 from J, leaving 11 bases between them. CDR1 SGHAT and CDR2 FQNNGV come from the germline V gene. The CDR3 runs 13 residues. CDR3 loop: CASSFGTLDEQYF. The CDR3, as DNA: TGTGCCAGCAGCTTCGGGACACTCGACGAGCAGTACTTC.

This clone was counted once. The chain has TRBV11-3 and TRBJ1-1, with a weak D call TRBD1 (5 bases). The germline V and J ends were trimmed by 5 bases and 11 bases, with 12 bases remaining between them. CDR1 SGHNT and CDR2 YENEEA come from the germline V gene. CDR3 length equals 11 residues. The CDR3 sequence is CASSQGGKAFF. Here the CDR3 DNA reads TGTGCCAGCAGCCAGGGAGGGAAGGCTTTCTTT.

J is TRBJ1-6 and V is TRBV20-1; TRBD1 matches at 7 bases. This CDR3 is 13 amino acids long. V was pared by 3 bases and J by 10 bases, with 6 bases of the junction left unmatched. Germline-derived CDR1 and CDR2 are DFQATT and SNEGSKA (reference sequence). The CDR3 region has the DNA TGCAGTGCTAGTGGCAGGGGGTCCTCACCCCTCCACTTT. It translates to CSASGRGSSPLHF.

The rearrangement links TRBV9 to TRBJ2-1, with 9 bases that match TRBD2. Germline CDR1 SGDLS, CDR2 YYNGEE. The CDR3 contains 19 residues. Trimming at V came to 2 bases and at J to 0 bases, leaving 12 bases not matched to a gene. In DNA form, the CDR3 reads TGTGCCAGCAGCGTTGACCGCGGACTAGCGCAGAGCTCCTACAATGAGCAGTTCTTC. Its translation: CASSVDRGLAQSSYNEQFF. Filled out from reference TRBV9 and TRBJ2-1, the complete variable domain reads DSGVTQTPKHLITATGQRVTLRCSPRSGDLSVYWYQQSLDQGLQFLIQYYNGEERAKGNILERFSAQQFPDLHSELNLSSLELGDSALYFCASSVDRGLAQSSYNEQFFGPGTRLTVL.

J is TRBJ1-4 and V is TRBV6-5; D is uncertain. The germline CDR1 and CDR2 sequences are MNHEY and SVGAGI. The CDR3 loop spans 12 amino acids. Trimming cost V 4 bases and J 7 bases, with 7 bases left between them. The CDR3 nucleotides are TGTGCCAGCAGTTCCCTAGGTGAAAAACTGTTTTTT. This codes for CASSSLGEKLFF.

The chain has TRBV4-1 and TRBJ2-1; 7 bases match TRBD2. CDR3 length: 15 residues. V lost 0 bases to trimming and J lost 8 bases; unmatched junction nucleotides: 7. Germline assignment: CDR1 MGHRA and CDR2 YSYEKL. CDR3 DNA sequence: TGCGCCAGCAGCCAAGATCCCCGGGGGGTGGATGAGCAGTTCTTC. Protein product: CASSQDPRGVDEQFF.